This T cell receptor (beta chain) was retrieved from a study of tumor-infiltrating lymphocytes in primary liver carcinoma. Per the germline V gene, CDR1 is LGHNA and CDR2 is YNFKEQ. The CDR3 consists of 13 residues. Turning to this clonotype: Compared with germline, one end of the junction differs, possibly owing to a read error.

From 450 to 600 ng total RNA, TCR beta cDNA was generated with a primer in the constant region. Slightly modified ARM-PCR, run as three nested multiplex PCR rounds, produced the TCR beta libraries. Both of the initial two PCR rounds ran for around 9 cycles and employed TRBV1-TRBV30 forward primers alongside a C-beta reverse primer. MiXCR, run by TCRdb on the multiplex PCR reads, gives a single entry per CDR3 protein. Of around 99,000 distinct CDR3 sequences in the sample, around 70% are singletons; the top ten hold around 30%. From approximately 20-30 mg of unsorted bulk tissue, DNA and RNA were co-extracted together.

The TCR comes from a man aged 35 to 55 with primary liver carcinoma and hepatitis B virus infection. Sequenced sample: tumor-adjacent normal liver tissue. The V call is TRBV4-2, the J call TRBJ2-3; TRBD2 matches at 8 bases. CDR3 bases: TGTGCCAGCAGCCAAGATTTGGGCGGGAGGCAGTGTTTT. Residues: CASSQDLGGRQCF.